This T cell receptor (beta chain) was captured by sequencing in a study of CD8 T cells in Susac syndrome. General study points: It was acknowledged by the study that relatively few individuals were included in its TCR sequencing and HLA analysis.

cDNA came from about 0.5 to 1 ug RNA primed by random hexamers. TCRdb re-derived calls from the immunoSEQ multiplex PCR reads in MiXCR, one entry per CDR3 protein. Of hundreds of thousands of distinct CDR3 sequences in the sample, 89% were seen once. The CDR3 loop spans 15 amino acids. Germline V gives CDR1 SEHNR, CDR2 FQNEAQ (reference sequence). Trimming cost V 5 bases and J 2 bases; bases outside gene matches: 6. With regard to this clonotype: What it binds is not known.

The TCR sequence derives from a human donor with multiple sclerosis. The chain is built from TRBV7-9 and TRBJ2-3, with TRBD1 identical over 8 bases. Sequenced material: CD8+ T cells from PBMCs. CDR3 protein: CASSPRTGNTDTQYF. In nucleotides, the CDR3 is TGTGCCAGCAGCCCCCGGACAGGGAACACAGATACGCAGTATTTT.